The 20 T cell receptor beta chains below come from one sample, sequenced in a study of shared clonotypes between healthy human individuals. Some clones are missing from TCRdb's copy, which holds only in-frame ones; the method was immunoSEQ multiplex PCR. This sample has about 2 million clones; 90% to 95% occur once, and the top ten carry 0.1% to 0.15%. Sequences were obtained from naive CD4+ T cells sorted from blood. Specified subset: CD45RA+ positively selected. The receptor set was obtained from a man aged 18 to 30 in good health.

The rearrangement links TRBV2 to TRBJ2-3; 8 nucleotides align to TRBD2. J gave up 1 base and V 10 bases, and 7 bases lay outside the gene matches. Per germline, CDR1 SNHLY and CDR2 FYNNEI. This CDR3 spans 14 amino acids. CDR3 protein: CATERERGTDTQYF. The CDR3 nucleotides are TGTGCCACCGAGCGGGAGAGGGGCACAGATACGCAGTATTTT.

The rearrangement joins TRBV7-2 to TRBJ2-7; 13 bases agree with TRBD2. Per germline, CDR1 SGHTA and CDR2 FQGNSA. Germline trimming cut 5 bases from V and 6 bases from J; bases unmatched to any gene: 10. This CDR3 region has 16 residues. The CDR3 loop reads CASSPRTSGSGSEQYF. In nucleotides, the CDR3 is TGTGCCAGCAGCCCTAGGACTAGCGGGAGTGGTTCCGAGCAGTACTTC.

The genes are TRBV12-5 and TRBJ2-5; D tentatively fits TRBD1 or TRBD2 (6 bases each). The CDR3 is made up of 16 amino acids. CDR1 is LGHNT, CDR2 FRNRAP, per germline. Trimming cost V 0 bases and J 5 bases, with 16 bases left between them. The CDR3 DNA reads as TGTGCTAGTGGTTTGGTATCCCCGACAGGAGGGGAGACCCAGTACTTC. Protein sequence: CASGLVSPTGGETQYF.

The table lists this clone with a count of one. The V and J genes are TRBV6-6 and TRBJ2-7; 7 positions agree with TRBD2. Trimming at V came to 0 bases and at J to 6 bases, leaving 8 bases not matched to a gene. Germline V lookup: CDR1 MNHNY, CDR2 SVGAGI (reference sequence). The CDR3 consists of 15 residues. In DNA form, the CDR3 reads TGTGCCAGCAGTTACTCGGAGGCGGGAGTAGTCGAGCAGTACTTC. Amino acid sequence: CASSYSEAGVVEQYF.

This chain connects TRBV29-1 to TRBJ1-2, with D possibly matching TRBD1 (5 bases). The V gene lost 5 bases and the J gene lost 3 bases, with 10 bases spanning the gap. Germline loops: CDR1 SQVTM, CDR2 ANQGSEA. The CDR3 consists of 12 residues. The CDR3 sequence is CSVSEGYYGYTF. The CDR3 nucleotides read TGCAGCGTTTCGGAGGGGTACTATGGCTACACCTTC.

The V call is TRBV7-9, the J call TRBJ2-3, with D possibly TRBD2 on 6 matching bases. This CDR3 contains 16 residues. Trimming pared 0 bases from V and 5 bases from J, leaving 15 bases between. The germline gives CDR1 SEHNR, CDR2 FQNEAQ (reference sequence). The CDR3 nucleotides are TGTGCCAGCAGCTTAGCGGGACTCCCAATAGGAGATACGCAGTATTTT. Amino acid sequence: CASSLAGLPIGDTQYF.

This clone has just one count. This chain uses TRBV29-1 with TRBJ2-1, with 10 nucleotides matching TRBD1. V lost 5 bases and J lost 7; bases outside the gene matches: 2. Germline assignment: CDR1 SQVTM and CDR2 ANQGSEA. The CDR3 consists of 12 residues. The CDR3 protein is CSVRTGGNEQFF. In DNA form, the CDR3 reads TGCAGCGTTCGGACAGGGGGGAATGAGCAGTTCTTC.

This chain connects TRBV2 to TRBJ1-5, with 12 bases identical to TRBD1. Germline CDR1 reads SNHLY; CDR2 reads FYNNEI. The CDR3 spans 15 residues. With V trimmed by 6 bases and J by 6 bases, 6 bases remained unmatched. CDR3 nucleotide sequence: TGTGCCAGCAGCGGACCGGGACAGGGGGCTCAGCCCCAGCATTTT. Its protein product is CASSGPGQGAQPQHF.

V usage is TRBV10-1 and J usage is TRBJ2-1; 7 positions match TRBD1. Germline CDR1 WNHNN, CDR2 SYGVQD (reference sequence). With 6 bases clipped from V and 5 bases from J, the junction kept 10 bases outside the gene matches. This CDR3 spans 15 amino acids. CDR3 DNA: TGCGCCAGCAGCGACAGGGTCAAGGGTAACAATGAGCAGTTCTTC. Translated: CASSDRVKGNNEQFF.

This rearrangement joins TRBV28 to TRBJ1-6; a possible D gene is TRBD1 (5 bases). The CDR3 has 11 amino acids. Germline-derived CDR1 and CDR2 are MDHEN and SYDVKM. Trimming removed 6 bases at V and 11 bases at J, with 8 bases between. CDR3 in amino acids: CASRGETPLHF. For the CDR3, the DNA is TGTGCCAGCAGAGGGGAGACACCCCTCCACTTT.

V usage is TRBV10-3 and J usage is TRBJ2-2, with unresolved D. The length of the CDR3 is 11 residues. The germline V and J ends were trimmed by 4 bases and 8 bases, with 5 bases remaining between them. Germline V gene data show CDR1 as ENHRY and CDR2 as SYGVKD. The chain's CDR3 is CAISALGELFF. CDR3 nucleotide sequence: TGTGCCATCAGTGCCTTAGGGGAGCTGTTTTTT.

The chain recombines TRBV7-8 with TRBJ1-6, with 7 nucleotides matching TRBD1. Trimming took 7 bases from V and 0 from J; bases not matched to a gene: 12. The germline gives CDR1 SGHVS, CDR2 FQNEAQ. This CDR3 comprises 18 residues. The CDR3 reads CASNSQTGISSYNSPLHF. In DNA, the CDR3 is TGTGCCAGCAACTCCCAGACAGGGATTAGCTCCTATAATTCACCCCTCCACTTT.

The DNA of the CDR3 is TGCGCCAGCAGTGAGTGGAGTAGGGTCCGGGCCTACGAGCAGTACTTC. Protein: CASSEWSRVRAYEQYF. The V call is TRBV10-2, the J call TRBJ2-7, with D uncertain. V was trimmed by 1 base and J by 2 bases, leaving 15 bases between them. The CDR3 has 16 amino acids. The germline CDR1 and CDR2 sequences are WSHSY and SAAADI.

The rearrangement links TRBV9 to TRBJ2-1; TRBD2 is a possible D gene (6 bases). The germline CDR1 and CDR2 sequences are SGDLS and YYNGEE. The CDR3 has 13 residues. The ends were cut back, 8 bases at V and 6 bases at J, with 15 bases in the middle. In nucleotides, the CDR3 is TGTGCCAGAAACCCAGACGGGGGCAATGAGCAGTTCTTC. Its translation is CARNPDGGNEQFF.

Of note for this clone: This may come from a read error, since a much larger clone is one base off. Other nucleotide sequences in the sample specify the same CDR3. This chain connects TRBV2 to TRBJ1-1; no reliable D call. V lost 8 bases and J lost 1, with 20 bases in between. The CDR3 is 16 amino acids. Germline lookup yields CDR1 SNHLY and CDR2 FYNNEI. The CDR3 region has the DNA TGTGCCAGCGCGAGAGAAGGAGAAAAATGGAACACTGAAGCTTTCTTT. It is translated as CASAREGEKWNTEAFF.

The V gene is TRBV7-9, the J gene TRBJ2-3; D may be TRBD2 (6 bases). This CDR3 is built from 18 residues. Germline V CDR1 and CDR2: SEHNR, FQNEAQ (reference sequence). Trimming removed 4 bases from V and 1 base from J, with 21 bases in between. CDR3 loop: CASSSRILRREGTDTQYF. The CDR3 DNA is TGTGCCAGCAGCTCACGCATCCTGAGGAGGGAAGGCACAGATACGCAGTATTTT.

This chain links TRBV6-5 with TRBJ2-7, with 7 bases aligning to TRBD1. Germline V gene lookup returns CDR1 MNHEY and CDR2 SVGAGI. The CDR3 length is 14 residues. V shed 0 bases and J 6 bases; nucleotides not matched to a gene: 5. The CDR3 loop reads CASSYSRDSGEQYF. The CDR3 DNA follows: TGTGCCAGCAGTTACTCCCGGGACAGCGGCGAGCAGTACTTC.

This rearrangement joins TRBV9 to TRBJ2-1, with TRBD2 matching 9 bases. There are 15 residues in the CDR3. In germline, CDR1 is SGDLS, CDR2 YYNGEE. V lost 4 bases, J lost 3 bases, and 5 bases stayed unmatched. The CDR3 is CASSLGLASYNEQFF. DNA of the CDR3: TGTGCCAGCAGCCTCGGACTAGCGAGCTACAATGAGCAGTTCTTC.

CDR3 amino acids: CASSLALVSTGELFF. CDR3 coding DNA: TGTGCCAGCAGCTTGGCACTAGTTAGCACCGGGGAGCTGTTTTTT. This chain connects TRBV5-4 to TRBJ2-2; TRBD2 might be the D (5 bases). The CDR3 runs 15 residues. Trimming pared 0 bases from V and 4 bases from J, leaving 10 bases between. The germline gives CDR1 SGHNT, CDR2 YYREEE (reference sequence).

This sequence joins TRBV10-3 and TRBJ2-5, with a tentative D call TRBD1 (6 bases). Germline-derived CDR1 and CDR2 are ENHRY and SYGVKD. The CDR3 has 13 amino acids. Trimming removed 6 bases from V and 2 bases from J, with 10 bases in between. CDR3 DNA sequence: TGTGCCATCAGAAGACAGGCGCAAGAGACCCAGTACTTC. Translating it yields CAIRRQAQETQYF.